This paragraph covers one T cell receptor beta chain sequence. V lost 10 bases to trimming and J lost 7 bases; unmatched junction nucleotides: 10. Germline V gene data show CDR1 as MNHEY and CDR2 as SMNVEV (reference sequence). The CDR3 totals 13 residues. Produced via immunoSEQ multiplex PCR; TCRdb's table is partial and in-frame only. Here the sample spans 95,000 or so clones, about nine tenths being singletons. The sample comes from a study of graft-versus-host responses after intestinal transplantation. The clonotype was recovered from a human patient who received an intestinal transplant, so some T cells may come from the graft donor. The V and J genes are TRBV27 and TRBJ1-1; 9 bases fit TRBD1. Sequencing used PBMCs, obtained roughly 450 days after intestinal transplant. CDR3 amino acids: CATEPGQGGEAFF. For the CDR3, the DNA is TGTGCCACCGAACCGGGACAGGGTGGTGAAGCTTTCTTT.